These 27 T cell receptor beta chains were sequenced from one sample in a study of OX40 agonist ivuxolimab in advanced cancers. TCRdb keeps only in-frame clones here, not all; method: immunoSEQ multiplex PCR. The sample consists of over 75,000 clones, around nine tenths of them appearing once. The sequences come from CD4+ or CD8+ T cells sorted from blood, collected in a trial of the OX40 agonist ivuxolimab. These receptors were taken from an adult with an advanced solid tumor such as melanoma, head and neck, liver or kidney cancer.

The chain combines TRBV19 with TRBJ1-1, with TRBD1 identical over 8 bases. V was clipped by 2 bases and J by 6 bases; unmatched bases: 8. CDR1 and CDR2 from the germline V gene are LNHDA and SQIVND (reference sequence). The CDR3 totals 15 residues. The CDR3 DNA sequence: TGTGCCAGTAGTATACAGCAGGGGGCTATCGCTGAAGCTTTCTTT. It is translated as CASSIQQGAIAEAFF.

The gene calls are TRBV9 and TRBJ2-5, with D possibly being TRBD1 (5 bases). CDR1 is SGDLS, CDR2 YYNGEE, per germline. The CDR3 covers 15 residues. Trimming took 0 bases from V and 2 from J, leaving 11 bases between them. The CDR3 loop is CASSVAGRQQETQYF. The CDR3 DNA reads as TGTGCCAGCAGCGTAGCTGGCAGACAGCAAGAGACCCAGTACTTC. Based on the CDR3 plus reference TRBV9 and TRBJ2-5, the full variable domain is DSGVTQTPKHLITATGQRVTLRCSPRSGDLSVYWYQQSLDQGLQFLIQYYNGEERAKGNILERFSAQQFPDLHSELNLSSLELGDSALYFCASSVAGRQQETQYFGPGTRLLVL.

V usage is TRBV28 and J usage is TRBJ1-2; TRBD1 matches 7 bases. Trimming took 5 bases from V and 4 from J; bases not matched to a gene: 13. There are 16 residues in the CDR3. In germline, CDR1 is MDHEN, CDR2 SYDVKM. The CDR3: CASSPQALGQTYGYTF. The CDR3, as DNA: TGTGCCAGCAGTCCCCAAGCCTTGGGACAGACCTATGGCTACACCTTC.

This chain joins TRBV7-6 and TRBJ2-7; D not certain. Trimming took 1 base from V and 8 from J, leaving 9 bases between them. The CDR3 length is 12 residues. The germline V gene has CDR1 SGHVS and CDR2 FNYEAQ. As DNA, the CDR3 is TGTGCCAGCAGCTTAGTACCCGGACAGCAGTACTTC. The encoded protein is CASSLVPGQQYF. Full variable domain (missing parts from reference TRBV7-6 and TRBJ2-7): GAGVSQSPRYKVTKRGQDVALRCDPISGHVSLYWYRQALGQGPEFLTYFNYEAQQDKSGLPNDRFSAERPEGSISTLTIQRTEQRDSAMYRCASSLVPGQQYFGPGTRLTVT.

This chain links TRBV4-2 with TRBJ1-3; D unresolved. Trimming took 0 bases from V and 0 from J, leaving 9 bases between them. Germline values: CDR1 LGHNA, CDR2 YNFKEQ. The CDR3 runs 16 residues. The CDR3 is CASSQENSYSGNTIYF. CDR3 DNA: TGTGCCAGCAGCCAAGAGAACAGCTACTCTGGAAACACCATATATTTT.

This clone has only a few counts. The V and J genes are TRBV28 and TRBJ1-5, with 9 nucleotides matching TRBD1. J gave up 3 bases and V 6 bases, and 6 bases lay outside the gene matches. In germline, CDR1 is MDHEN, CDR2 SYDVKM. CDR3 size: 15 residues. In DNA form, the CDR3 reads TGTGCCAGCAGGAGGACAGGGGCCTACAATCAGCCCCAGCATTTT. This sequence encodes CASRRTGAYNQPQHF.

V and J are TRBV5-1 and TRBJ2-2; D is perhaps TRBD1 (5 bases). Trimming shortened V by 4 bases and J by 8 bases, and 24 bases separated the two germline ends. This CDR3 has 17 amino acids. Germline V lookup: CDR1 SGHRS, CDR2 YFSETQ. DNA of the CDR3: TGCGCCAGCAGCACCTCAGGGTTTAGTGTAGTAGGTGGGGAGCTGTTTTTT. Its translation is CASSTSGFSVVGGELFF.

J is TRBJ1-2 and V is TRBV28; D not resolved. V was pared by 6 bases and J by 3 bases, with 8 bases between. The germline V gene encodes CDR1 MDHEN and CDR2 SYDVKM. The CDR3 consists of 12 residues. CDR3 DNA: TGTGCCAGCAGCCCATGGGACTATGGCTACACCTTC. It codes for CASSPWDYGYTF.

The rearrangement links TRBV7-2 to TRBJ2-7, with 8 bases aligning to TRBD2. The CDR3 contains 13 residues. CDR1 and CDR2 (germline): SGHTA, FQGNSA. The trim removed 8 bases at V and 1 base at J, leaving 4 bases unmatched. DNA of the CDR3: TGTGCCAGCGGCGGGAGGCGATCCTACGAGCAGTACTTC. As protein: CASGGRRSYEQYF.

CDR3: CASSTSGSSWEQFF. CDR3 bases: TGTGCCAGCAGTACCAGCGGGAGCAGTTGGGAGCAGTTCTTC. The chain has TRBV6-1 and TRBJ2-1, with TRBD2 matching over 8 bases. This CDR3 is built from 14 residues. V lost 5 bases, J lost 10 bases, and 10 bases stayed unmatched. CDR1 MNHNS and CDR2 SASEGT come from the germline V gene.

This clone appeared once. This rearrangement joins TRBV2 to TRBJ1-4, with D perhaps TRBD1 (6 bases). Germline V lookup: CDR1 SNHLY, CDR2 FYNNEI. This CDR3 contains 13 residues. Trimming took off 3 bases at V and 7 bases at J, with 9 bases between the two ends. CDR3: CASSDRGGEKLFF. The CDR3 nucleotides read TGTGCCAGCAGTGACAGGGGTGGTGAAAAACTGTTTTTT.

This clone appeared a few times. CDR3 coding DNA: TGTGCCAGCAGCTTGGTGGACACCCCGAAATCAGCCCAGCATTTT. This encodes CASSLVDTPKSAQHF. The J gene is TRBJ1-5, the V gene TRBV5-6; D possibly corresponds to TRBD1 (5 bases). The CDR3 runs to 15 residues. In germline, CDR1 is SGHDT, CDR2 YYEEEE. Trimming pared 0 bases from V and 11 bases from J, leaving 18 bases between.

The V gene is TRBV9, the J gene TRBJ2-1, with 13 nucleotides matching TRBD2. Germline trimming cut 3 bases from V and 4 bases from J; bases unmatched to any gene: 4. The germline CDR1 and CDR2 sequences are SGDLS and YYNGEE. This CDR3 has 16 residues. This chain's CDR3 is CASSGGLAGQYNEQFF. CDR3 nucleotide sequence: TGTGCCAGCAGCGGGGGACTAGCGGGGCAATACAATGAGCAGTTCTTC.

This chain links TRBV30 with TRBJ2-7, with D possibly TRBD2 on 6 matching bases. Trimming removed 2 bases from V and 2 bases from J, with 16 bases in between. The CDR3 is made up of 15 amino acids. From germline, CDR1 is GTSNPN and CDR2 SVGIG (reference sequence). The CDR3: CAWSYRGSGTYEQYF. CDR3 DNA sequence: TGTGCCTGGAGTTATCGGGGGTCGGGTACCTACGAGCAGTACTTC.

V and J are TRBV28 and TRBJ2-5; D is possibly TRBD1 (5 bases). Trimming stripped 5 bases from V and 5 bases from J, with 12 bases between. The CDR3 loop spans 13 amino acids. Germline CDR1 reads MDHEN; CDR2 reads SYDVKM. The chain's CDR3 is CASSPTGPETQYF. The CDR3 DNA follows: TGTGCCAGCAGTCCAACAGGTCCGGAGACCCAGTACTTC.

The V gene is TRBV10-3, the J gene TRBJ2-7; D possibly uses TRBD1 or TRBD2 (5 bases each). Germline CDR1 ENHRY, CDR2 SYGVKD. Trimming stripped 0 bases from V and 3 bases from J, with 12 bases between. CDR3 length equals 15 residues. CDR3 loop: CAISESTGRIYEQYF. The CDR3 DNA sequence: TGTGCCATCAGTGAGTCGACGGGACGGATCTACGAGCAGTACTTC.

The chain uses TRBV28 and TRBJ1-2; D is perhaps TRBD1 (6 bases). V was pared by 6 bases and J by 4 bases, with 15 bases between. CDR3 length: 14 amino acids. The V gene's germline CDR1 is MDHEN and CDR2 SYDVKM. The CDR3 coding sequence is TGTGCCAGCAGACCAGGACAGAATATCTATGGCTACACCTTC. As protein: CASRPGQNIYGYTF.

This chain uses TRBV29-1 with TRBJ1-1, with TRBD1 as a possible D gene (5 bases). V was trimmed by 6 bases and J by 4 bases, leaving 18 bases between them. Germline V CDR1 and CDR2: SQVTM, ANQGSEA. The length of the CDR3 is 14 residues. DNA of the CDR3: TGCAGCGTAGGGCTACCCCGGGGGAGCACTGAAGCTTTCTTT. Translating gives CSVGLPRGSTEAFF.

The chain is built from TRBV30 and TRBJ2-2, with 7 nucleotides matching TRBD1. CDR3 length equals 14 residues. After removal of 5 bases from V and 6 bases from J, the junction contained 9 bases not matched to a gene. CDR1 is GTSNPN, CDR2 SVGIG, per germline (reference sequence). CDR3 protein: CAWGRGPGAGELFF. The CDR3 DNA sequence: TGTGCCTGGGGAAGGGGGCCTGGCGCCGGGGAGCTGTTTTTT.

V is TRBV28 and J is TRBJ2-6; D is unclear. The CDR3 is made up of 16 amino acids. Germline V gene data show CDR1 as MDHEN and CDR2 as SYDVKM. Between the trimmed V and J ends, which lost 4 bases and 0 bases, there was a span of 10 bases. The DNA of the CDR3 is TGTGCCAGCAGTTCTGCGTACAGCTCTGGGGCCAACGTCCTGACTTTC. Translation: CASSSAYSSGANVLTF. Based on the CDR3 plus reference TRBV28 and TRBJ2-6, the full variable domain is DVKVTQSSRYLVKRTGEKVFLECVQDMDHENMFWYRQDPGLGLRLIYFSYDVKMKEKGDIPEGYSVSREKKERFSLILESASTNQTSMYLCASSSAYSSGANVLTFGAGSRLTVL.

V gene TRBV29-1 combines with J gene TRBJ1-2; no clear D gene. The germline CDR1 and CDR2 sequences are SQVTM and ANQGSEA. The CDR3 loop spans 12 amino acids. The germline V and J ends were trimmed by 3 bases and 6 bases, with 11 bases remaining between them. The CDR3 bases are TGCAGCGTTGAGGTCGTCGGAGATGGCTACACCTTC. Protein sequence: CSVEVVGDGYTF.

This chain links TRBV5-8 with TRBJ2-7; possible D gene TRBD2, 7 bases. V was pared by 4 bases and J by 3 bases, with 20 bases between. Germline V gene sequence: CDR1 SGHTS, CDR2 YDEGEE. The CDR3 is 16 amino acids. CDR3 sequence reads: CASSDWGGRSIYEQYF. CDR3 DNA: TGTGCCAGCAGCGACTGGGGGGGGCGTAGTATCTACGAGCAGTACTTC. Using reference TRBV5-8 and TRBJ2-7 for the parts outside the CDR3, the full variable domain is EAGVTQSPTHLIKTRGQQATLRCSPISGHTSVYWYQQALGLGLQFLLWYDEGEERNRGNFPPRFSGRQFPNYSSELNVNALELEDSALYLCASSDWGGRSIYEQYFGPGTRLTVT.

The V and J genes are TRBV4-3 and TRBJ2-2; 7 nucleotides line up with TRBD1. The germline V gene has CDR1 LGHNA and CDR2 YSLEER. Trimming at V came to 2 bases and at J to 0 bases, leaving 6 bases not matched to a gene. The CDR3 extends over 17 amino acids. CDR3 nucleotides: TGCGCCAGCAGCCAACAGGCCGGGACAGCGAACACCGGGGAGCTGTTTTTT. Its protein product is CASSQQAGTANTGELFF.

Only one count was recorded for this clone. The rearrangement links TRBV28 to TRBJ1-2; possible D gene TRBD1, 5 bases. Germline-derived CDR1 and CDR2 are MDHEN and SYDVKM. The CDR3 consists of 14 residues. V lost 4 bases, J lost 4 bases, and 13 bases lay in between. This CDR3 reads CASSSSTAFYGYTF. Written as DNA, the CDR3 is TGTGCCAGCAGTTCCTCGACAGCCTTCTATGGCTACACCTTC.

The chain carries TRBV6-6 and TRBJ2-3; unclear D gene. Germline loops: CDR1 MNHNY, CDR2 SVGAGI (reference sequence). This CDR3 has 12 residues. Trimming pared 5 bases from V and 8 bases from J, leaving 11 bases between. The CDR3 bases are TGTGCCAGCAGTCAGTCGGGTGGTACGCAGTATTTT. Translated: CASSQSGGTQYF.

V usage is TRBV11-3 and J usage is TRBJ2-7; D unclear. Trimming cost V 4 bases and J 6 bases, with 16 bases left between them. In germline, CDR1 is SGHNT, CDR2 YENEEA. This CDR3 spans 14 amino acids. The CDR3 coding sequence is TGTGCCAGCAGCTCCTCCCTGGGGTTCGGCGAGCAGTACTTC. Translating it yields CASSSSLGFGEQYF.

V gene TRBV30 combines with J gene TRBJ2-1; 14 bases agree with TRBD2. This CDR3 has 15 residues. Germline CDR1 reads GTSNPN; CDR2 reads SVGIG (reference sequence). Trimming at V came to 5 bases and at J to 7 bases, leaving 7 bases not matched to a gene. The CDR3 here is CAWCRLAGGENEQFF. The CDR3 DNA is TGTGCCTGGTGCAGACTAGCGGGAGGGGAGAATGAGCAGTTCTTC.